This entry concerns a single T cell receptor beta chain. What it recognizes is unknown. TCRdb used MiXCR to reprocess the reads, holding one entry per CDR3 protein. The sample yields 50,000 to 60,000 distinct CDR3 sequences, 15% to 20% seen once. The data are from a study of T cell repertoires in cytomegalovirus infection. Study at large: Recently identified HLA-C-restricted CMV epitopes were among the peptides used. Public TCR beta signatures indicated both CMV infection and matching HLA type. General study points: CMV-specific TCR beta clonotypes restricted by HLA-C dominated the ex vivo response. Adding up the frequency of public TCR beta families identified people who carried CMV plus the relevant HLA.

Germline V gene sequence: CDR1 SGHTA, CDR2 FQGNSA. This CDR3 has 14 amino acids. With 1 base removed from V and 1 base from J, the gap between germline ends came to 7 bases. The receptor was derived from a human donor in good health (CMV status not recorded). Some clones in this sample may be carry-over from other donors' samples. The sample consisted of CD8+ T cells from cultured PBMCs, taken from culture after CMV antigen stimulation. The rearrangement uses TRBV7-2 and TRBJ1-2; D is perhaps TRBD1 (6 bases). This CDR3 reads CASSLEDSNYGYTF. CDR3 nucleotide sequence: TGTGCCAGCAGCTTAGAGGACAGTAACTATGGCTACACCTTC.